Listed here are 10 T cell receptor beta chains from one sample, sequenced in a study of control samples from healthy donors and cancer patients (dated by TCRdb to about 2020). Libraries were made using the immunoSEQ multiplex PCR assay. The immuneACCESS repertoire file appears here via TCRdb, limited to in-frame rearrangements. These files lack a portion of the clones; in checked studies, under half of the deficit traces to unresolved V genes, and the cause of the others is not known. This sample is represented by fewer than 65,000 clones; 80% of them were singletons. The top ten clonotypes cover about 9.4% of the sample. The specimen sequenced was blood. These TCRs come from a man in his sixties or seventies in good health.

The chain is built from TRBV7-2 and TRBJ2-7; D remains ambiguous. Trimming cost V 2 bases and J 3 bases, with 2 bases left between them. The CDR3 is made up of 11 amino acids. The V gene's germline CDR1 is SGHTA and CDR2 FQGNSA. The CDR3 bases are TGTGCCAGCAGCTTAAACTACGAGCAGTACTTC. Its translation is CASSLNYEQYF.

The chain recombines TRBV13 with TRBJ2-7; 9 bases match TRBD1. Germline-derived CDR1 and CDR2 are PRHDT and FYEKMQ (reference sequence). The CDR3 contains 16 residues. With V trimmed by 5 bases and J by 6 bases, 14 bases remained unmatched. The CDR3 region is CASSTTRGQGIGEQYF. Written as DNA, the CDR3 is TGTGCCAGCAGCACAACAAGAGGACAGGGGATTGGCGAGCAGTACTTC.

The chain couples TRBV9 to TRBJ2-5, with D possibly called TRBD1 or TRBD2 (5 bases each). This CDR3 region has 14 residues. Germline CDR1 and CDR2: SGDLS and YYNGEE. The V gene lost 2 bases and the J gene lost 7 bases, with 15 bases spanning the gap. The CDR3 region is CASSVQGTGGTQYF. Here the CDR3 DNA reads TGTGCCAGCAGCGTCCAGGGCACCGGAGGGACCCAGTACTTC.

The chain's CDR3 is CASRYEGQAGYTF. The CDR3 DNA sequence: TGTGCCAGCAGGTACGAAGGACAGGCGGGCTACACCTTC. The V gene is TRBV2, the J gene TRBJ1-2; 7 positions match TRBD1. Germline V gene lookup returns CDR1 SNHLY and CDR2 FYNNEI. V lost 6 bases and J lost 8; bases outside the gene matches: 9. This CDR3 has 13 residues. Full variable domain (remainder filled in from reference TRBV2 and TRBJ1-2): EPEVTQTPSHQVTQMGQEVILRCVPISNHLYFYWYRQILGQKVEFLVSFYNNEISEKSEIFDDQFSVERPDGSNFTLKIRSTKLEDSAMYFCASRYEGQAGYTFGSGTRLTVV.

This clone occurred a few times. This sequence joins TRBV7-9 and TRBJ2-5, with D perhaps matching TRBD1 (6 bases). The CDR3 is 14 residues long. CDR1 and CDR2 (germline): SEHNR, FQNEAQ (reference sequence). With 4 bases removed from V and 5 bases from J, the gap between germline ends came to 14 bases. The CDR3 nucleotides are TGTGCCAGCAGCTCTCTACAGGGATCGGAGACCCAGTACTTC. Its translation is CASSSLQGSETQYF.

This clone came up a few times. The chain uses TRBV5-1 and TRBJ2-1; TRBD2 might be the D (6 bases). The length of the CDR3 is 15 residues. V was pared by 0 bases and J by 7 bases, with 14 bases between. CDR1 and CDR2 (germline): SGHRS, YFSETQ. For the CDR3, the DNA is TGCGCCAGCAGCTTGGAGGAGGCGGGGAGTAATGAGCAGTTCTTC. This translates into CASSLEEAGSNEQFF.

V gene TRBV4-1 combines with J gene TRBJ2-1, with D perhaps matching TRBD1 or TRBD2 (6 bases each). From germline, CDR1 is MGHRA and CDR2 YSYEKL. The CDR3 extends over 22 amino acids. Trimming shortened V by 3 bases and J by 0 bases, and 30 bases separated the two germline ends. In DNA, the CDR3 is TGCGCCAGCAGCCATCCACCCCCGGGAGAACCGCGGAGGGGGGCCTCCTACAATGAGCAGTTCTTC. Protein product: CASSHPPPGEPRRGASYNEQFF.

This clone was seen only once. The chain couples TRBV25-1 to TRBJ1-1, with D perhaps TRBD1 (5 bases). Between the trimmed V and J ends, which lost 8 bases and 4 bases, there was a span of 20 bases. The CDR3 extends over 15 amino acids. CDR1 is MGHDK, CDR2 SYGVNS, per germline. CDR3 DNA sequence: TGTGCCAGCTTAATAGCCCAGGGCTGGAGCACTGAAGCTTTCTTT. This encodes CASLIAQGWSTEAFF.

This rearrangement joins TRBV28 to TRBJ2-7, with 7 bases aligning to TRBD1. CDR1 is MDHEN, CDR2 SYDVKM, per germline. This CDR3 has 14 residues. J lost 3 bases, V lost 5 bases, and 7 bases had no gene match. This CDR3 reads CASSDRQGIYEQYF. DNA for the CDR3: TGTGCCAGCAGTGATCGACAGGGCATCTACGAGCAGTACTTC.

This chain connects TRBV27 to TRBJ1-5, with a possible D match to TRBD1 (5 bases). CDR1 is MNHEY and CDR2 is SMNVEV in the germline V gene (reference sequence). CDR3 length: 16 amino acids. V shed 3 bases and J shed 5 bases, with 17 bases lying between them. The CDR3 loop is CASSFWGRVKDQPQHF. The CDR3, as DNA: TGTGCCAGCAGTTTTTGGGGCAGGGTGAAGGATCAGCCCCAGCATTTT.